What follows are 14 T cell receptor beta chains derived from one specimen sequenced in a study of cytomegalovirus exposure and HLA in healthy donors (TCRdb year 2017). Libraries were prepared through the immunoSEQ multiplex PCR assay. The multiplex PCR relied on a mix of 60 forward primers for TCR Vbeta segments and 13 reverse primers for TCR Jbeta segments. Imported from immuneACCESS, the table was reduced by TCRdb to in-frame sequences with V and J called. These copies leave out some clones; in studies compared against another copy, an unresolved V gene accounts for under half, and the cause of the remainder is not known. The sample table records about 200,000 clones; around 80% of these occur just once. Jointly, the top ten make up 0.2% to 0.25% of the sample. Sequencing used PBMCs. These receptors originate from a girl aged 2-10 years in good health and CMV-seronegative.

The chain combines TRBV6-4 with TRBJ2-1, with 9 positions matching TRBD2. V shed 6 bases and J 3 bases; nucleotides not matched to a gene: 9. Germline values: CDR1 MRHNA, CDR2 SNTAGT. CDR3 size: 16 residues. CDR3 amino acids: CASSPIAGASYNEQFF. CDR3 bases: TGTGCCAGCAGCCCCATAGCGGGAGCCAGCTACAATGAGCAGTTCTTC.

V gene TRBV2 combines with J gene TRBJ1-1; 10 bases match TRBD1. V gave up 6 bases and J gave up 4 bases; unmatched junction bases: 11. The CDR3 loop spans 16 amino acids. The V gene's germline CDR1 is SNHLY and CDR2 FYNNEI. The CDR3: CASRGGTGVPGTEAFF. In DNA, the CDR3 is TGTGCCAGCAGAGGCGGGACAGGGGTTCCCGGCACTGAAGCTTTCTTT.

Points on this clone: One end of the junction varies from germline; a read error may be responsible. The rearrangement joins TRBV4-1 to TRBJ1-1, with no clear D. The V gene's germline CDR1 is MGHRA and CDR2 YSYEKL. The CDR3 has 14 amino acids. The CDR3 nucleotides are TGCGCCGGCAGCCAAGGACTCGGCGACACTGAAGCTTTCTTT. It encodes CAGSQGLGDTEAFF.

The chain joins TRBV6-1 to TRBJ1-2; a weak D match, TRBD1 (5 bases). CDR1 MNHNS and CDR2 SASEGT come from the germline V gene. V gave up 2 bases and J gave up 4 bases, with 14 bases separating them. The CDR3 runs to 15 residues. CDR3 bases: TGTGCCAGCAGTGAATTTTCGGGGGAGCCCTATGGCTACACCTTC. Protein sequence: CASSEFSGEPYGYTF.

This clone was seen a single time. This chain joins TRBV5-4 and TRBJ2-2, with 9 bases that match TRBD1. CDR3 size: 15 residues. Germline assignment: CDR1 SGHNT and CDR2 YYREEE (reference sequence). V was clipped by 7 bases and J by 5 bases; unmatched bases: 9. The CDR3 sequence: CASQITGGATGELFF. DNA for the CDR3: TGTGCCAGCCAAATTACAGGGGGCGCAACCGGGGAGCTGTTTTTT.

This chain's CDR3 is CASSEGGSPTNEKLFF. DNA for the CDR3: TGTGCCAGCAGTGAAGGGGGCTCCCCAACTAATGAAAAACTGTTTTTT. V and J are TRBV2 and TRBJ1-4, with a weak D call TRBD1 (5 bases). Trimming shortened V by 1 base and J by 0 bases, and 9 bases separated the two germline ends. This CDR3 comprises 16 residues. Germline lookup yields CDR1 SNHLY and CDR2 FYNNEI.

The chain has TRBV25-1 and TRBJ2-7, with D maybe TRBD1 (9 bases). The V gene lost 1 base and the J gene lost 5 bases, with 18 bases spanning the gap. The germline V gene has CDR1 MGHDK and CDR2 SYGVNS. This CDR3 region has 16 residues. This CDR3 is CASSESGGTGSHEQYF. CDR3 nucleotide sequence: TGTGCCAGCAGTGAATCGGGGGGGACAGGGAGCCACGAGCAGTACTTC.

This chain connects TRBV5-1 to TRBJ2-7; TRBD2 matches 7 bases. There are 15 residues in the CDR3. Germline CDR1 is SGHRS and CDR2 is YFSETQ. V dropped 1 base and J dropped 5; count of bases not matched to a gene: 9. The CDR3 region has the DNA TGCGCCAGCAGCTTGCATGGCCTAGCGGACGACGAGCAGTACTTC. Its translation: CASSLHGLADDEQYF.

The chain uses TRBV6-1 and TRBJ1-1; TRBD1 matches at 7 bases. The CDR3 runs to 14 residues. Germline V CDR1 and CDR2: MNHNS, SASEGT. The J segment lost 10 bases and the V segment lost 4 bases, leaving 12 bases of the junction unmatched. CDR3 DNA sequence: TGTGCCAGCAGTGGAAAGGCAGGGGGAAGCCGAGCTTTCTTT. Translation gives CASSGKAGGSRAFF.

V usage is TRBV10-3 and J usage is TRBJ1-3; D gene unclear. Trimming shortened V by 2 bases and J by 2 bases, and 10 bases separated the two germline ends. The CDR3 runs to 15 residues. CDR1 ENHRY and CDR2 SYGVKD come from the germline V gene. CDR3 nucleotide sequence: TGTGCCATCAGTGAGCCGGTTAAGACTGGAAACACCATATATTTT. It is translated as CAISEPVKTGNTIYF.

The chain joins TRBV10-3 to TRBJ2-1, with 7 nucleotides matching TRBD1. Germline trimming cut 6 bases from V and 3 bases from J; bases unmatched to any gene: 5. The CDR3 is 14 amino acids. Per germline, CDR1 ENHRY and CDR2 SYGVKD. CDR3 residues: CAIRGTVGYNEQFF. The CDR3 nucleotides read TGTGCCATCAGGGGGACAGTGGGCTACAATGAGCAGTTCTTC.

The chain links TRBV27 to TRBJ2-7, with D maybe TRBD2 (6 bases). Germline V lookup: CDR1 MNHEY, CDR2 SMNVEV (reference sequence). This CDR3 has 15 residues. V gave up 6 bases and J gave up 4 bases, with 19 bases separating them. The CDR3 sequence is CASSPPGLGVYEQYF. CDR3 bases: TGTGCCAGCAGCCCACCGGGACTGGGTGTGTACGAGCAGTACTTC.

The chain uses TRBV18 and TRBJ2-7; 10 nucleotides agree with TRBD2. This CDR3 has 14 residues. The ends lost 6 bases at V and 0 bases at J; junction bases unmatched: 2. Germline CDR1 is KGHSH and CDR2 is LQKENI. The CDR3 protein is CASSPSGGSYEQYF. CDR3 nucleotides: TGTGCCAGCTCGCCTAGCGGGGGCTCCTACGAGCAGTACTTC.

This sequence joins TRBV14 and TRBJ2-7; tentatively, D is TRBD1 (6 bases). The CDR3 contains 14 residues. Trimming took off 4 bases at V and 2 bases at J, with 12 bases between the two ends. Germline CDR1 is SGHDN and CDR2 is FVKESK. The CDR3 DNA reads as TGTGCCAGCAGCCTTATAGACAGGACCTACGAGCAGTACTTC. It translates to CASSLIDRTYEQYF.